This is a list of T cell receptor beta chains from one sample in a study of T cell responses to AZD1222 COVID-19 vaccine. TCRdb's copy holds only in-frame clones and misses some; the assay was immunoSEQ multiplex PCR. This sample carries around 160,000 clones, roughly nine tenths of them seen once, and the ten largest clones take roughly 4.7%. The material sequenced was peripheral blood, taken on day 0 of AZD1222 vaccination. These receptors all stem from an adult in good health. CDR3s include the opening cysteine and the closing phenylalanine or tryptophan. A D gene is named only where the DNA matches it firmly. A row's size may be missing; if present it is once, few, many or a size class.

>TRBV7-9|NA|NA|TRBJ2-7
TGTGCCAGCAGCCGCTGGGACTCTCCTTCCTACGAGCAGTACTTC
CASSRWDSPSYEQYF
>TRBV21-1|NA|NA|TRBJ2-3
TGTGCCAGCAGCAAAAAAGCAGGGGAATTTACGCAGTATTTT
CASSKKAGEFTQYF
>TRBV11-3|TRBD2|NA|TRBJ2-1
TGTGCCAGCAGCCGTCAAGCGGGCGGGAGGCCCCAGTTCTTC
CASSRQAGGRPQFF
>TRBV5-4|TRBD2|NA|TRBJ2-7
TGTGCCAGCAGCTTGTCCGCCGGGACTAGACGCCTCGAGCAGTACTTC
CASSLSAGTRRLEQYF
>TRBV5-6|NA|NA|TRBJ1-2
TGTGCCAGCAGCTTGGTCAGGGCTGCTGGCTACACCTTC
CASSLVRAAGYTF
>TRBV6-5|NA|NA|TRBJ1-4
TGTGCCACAAAAACCGGGGGTGAACTGTTTTTT
CATKTGGELFF
>TRBV6-2/TRBV6-3|NA|once|TRBJ2-7
TGTGCCAGCAGTTACCTCACTAGCACTTTAACCTACGAGCAGTACTTC
CASSYLTSTLTYEQYF
>TRBV10-3|NA|NA|TRBJ1-1
TGTGCCATCAGTGGGAGAAGGTCGAACACTGAAGCTTTCTTT
CAISGRRSNTEAFF
>TRBV28|NA|once|TRBJ2-7
TGTGCCAGCAGTTTTAGGGGTTACGAGCAGTACTTC
CASSFRGYEQYF
>TRBV28|NA|NA|TRBJ1-5
TGTGCCAGCACCCGTGAGCGGCAGCCCCAGCATTTT
CASTRERQPQHF
>TRBV19|NA|NA|TRBJ1-1
TGTGCCAGTAGCCCTTCGGGGAACACTGAAGCTTTCTTT
CASSPSGNTEAFF
>TRBV6-1|NA|NA|TRBJ2-7
TGTGCCAGCAGTGACAGGCTTTCCTACGAGCAGTACTTC
CASSDRLSYEQYF
>TRBV24-1|NA|NA|TRBJ2-5
TGTGCCACCAGTGATGCCCGGATCCCCCAAGAGACCCAGTACTTC
CATSDARIPQETQYF
>TRBV6-1|NA|once|TRBJ1-2
TGTGCCAGCAGTGAATTAAACTATGGCTACACCTTC
CASSELNYGYTF
>TRBV7-2|NA|NA|TRBJ2-1
TGTGCCAGCAGCGTAGACAGGCACAATGAGCAGTTCTTC
CASSVDRHNEQFF
>TRBV14|NA|NA|TRBJ2-7
TGTGCCAGCAGCCAAGACCCGGCCCCGGCCTACGAGCAGTACTTC
CASSQDPAPAYEQYF
>TRBV2|TRBD2|NA|TRBJ2-1
TGTGCCAGCACCCTAAGCGGGAGACACTCCAATGAGCAGTTCTTC
CASTLSGRHSNEQFF
>TRBV5-1|TRBD1|NA|TRBJ1-1
TGCGCCAGCAGTCCGGACAGGGGGAACACTGAAGCTTTCTTT
CASSPDRGNTEAFF
>TRBV7-9|TRBD2|NA|TRBJ2-1
TGTGCCAGCAGCACCGCCGGCGGGAGGTCCTACAATGAGCAGTTCTTC
CASSTAGGRSYNEQFF
>TRBV28|NA|NA|TRBJ1-2
TGTGCCGCCGCGGGGGATGCCTTCCTCATAGTCGCTAACTATGGCTACACCTTC
CAAAGDAFLIVANYGYTF
>TRBV2|NA|NA|TRBJ1-3
TGTGCCAGCAGTGGCACGCGGGGTCTGGGGGGAAACACCATATATTTT
CASSGTRGLGGNTIYF
>TRBV6-5|TRBD1|NA|TRBJ2-7
TGTGCCAGCAGTTTCGTGGACAGGGGGCGGGGGGAGCAGTACTTC
CASSFVDRGRGEQYF
>TRBV2|NA|NA|TRBJ1-4
TGTGCCAGCAGTGTGGTACTCCGGGAAAAACTGTTTTTT
CASSVVLREKLFF
>TRBV20-1|TRBD2|few|TRBJ2-7
TGCAGTGCTAGTAGGGCTAGCGGGTCTTACGAGCAGTACTTC
CSASRASGSYEQYF
>TRBV5-1|NA|once|TRBJ2-5
TGCGCCAGCAGCTCCGGGGGCCGAGAGACCCAGTACTTC
CASSSGGRETQYF
>TRBV7-2|TRBD1|NA|TRBJ1-2
TGTGCCAGCAGCTTCTCCATACCGCGGACAGGGGCCTATGGCTACACCTTC
CASSFSIPRTGAYGYTF
>TRBV9|NA|NA|TRBJ1-4
TGTGCCAGCAGCGTCACAGGGCAAACTAATGAAAAACTGTTTTTT
CASSVTGQTNEKLFF
>TRBV24-1|TRBD2|NA|TRBJ2-5
TGTGCCACCAGCGTTAGCGGGAGGGCTCAGACCCAGTACTTC
CATSVSGRAQTQYF
>TRBV5-6|TRBD2|NA|TRBJ2-7
TGTGCCAGCAGCAGGGGACTAGCGGGAGGTAACTCCTACGAGCAGTACTTC
CASSRGLAGGNSYEQYF
>TRBV25-1|TRBD1|NA|TRBJ1-6
TGTGCCAGCAGTGATCCCAGGACAGGCCATAATTCACCCCTCCACTTT
CASSDPRTGHNSPLHF
>TRBV6-2/TRBV6-3|NA|few|TRBJ2-2
TGTGCCAGCAGTTACTCGAATATCGGGGAGCTGTTTTTT
CASSYSNIGELFF
>TRBV5-4|TRBD2|NA|TRBJ2-5
TGTGCCAGCAGCTTGACTAGCGGGATTCAAGAGACCCAGTACTTC
CASSLTSGIQETQYF
>TRBV11-2|NA|NA|TRBJ2-3
TGTGCCAGCAGCTTACCTCTGTCGACAGATACGCAGTATTTT
CASSLPLSTDTQYF
>TRBV7-9|NA|NA|TRBJ2-7
TGTGCCAGCAGCCCCGTGGCGAGGGAGCAGTACTTC
CASSPVAREQYF
>TRBV19|NA|NA|TRBJ1-5
TGTGCCAGTAGTATACGGCCAAGTCAGCCCCAGCATTTT
CASSIRPSQPQHF
>TRBV6-1|NA|NA|TRBJ1-6
TGTGCCAGCAGTGAAATCCCAGGGTTGCGTAATTCACCCCTCCACTTT
CASSEIPGLRNSPLHF
>TRBV28|NA|few|TRBJ1-2
TGTGCCAGCAGTTCTACGACAGCTAACTATGGCTACACCTTC
CASSSTTANYGYTF
>TRBV28|NA|NA|TRBJ2-1
TGTGCCAGCAGTAGGATCGGCGAGCAGTTCTTC
CASSRIGEQFF
>TRBV23-1|NA|NA|TRBJ2-2
TGCGCCAGCAGTCTGGAGGGGGGCAGGTGCACCGGGGAGCTGTTTTTT
CASSLEGGRCTGELFF
>TRBV6-5|NA|NA|TRBJ2-1
TGTGCCAGCAGTTGGACAGCTACCTATGAGCAGTTCTTC
CASSWTATYEQFF
>TRBV12-3/TRBV12-4|NA|NA|TRBJ1-1
TGTGCCAGCAGCGGACAGCTGAACACTGAAGCTTTCTTT
CASSGQLNTEAFF
>TRBV11-2|TRBD2|once|TRBJ2-1
TGTGCCAGCAGCCCCCGACTAGCGGAGGCATACAATGAGCAGTTCTTC
CASSPRLAEAYNEQFF
>TRBV7-2|NA|once|TRBJ1-1
TGTGCCAGCAGCTTATATCCGAACACTGAAGCTTTCTTT
CASSLYPNTEAFF
>TRBV11-2|NA|NA|TRBJ2-1
TGTGCTACCCAACGGGAGCCCCTCAATGAGCAGTTCTTC
CATQREPLNEQFF
>TRBV2|NA|NA|TRBJ1-4
TGTGCCAGCAACGTTCTCGCTAATGAAAAACTGTTTTTT
CASNVLANEKLFF
>TRBV28|TRBD1|NA|TRBJ1-5
TGTGCCAGCAGCCGGGAGGGGGCGATTCAGCCCCAGCATTTT
CASSREGAIQPQHF